These 29 T cell receptor beta chains originate from one sample sequenced in a study of blood T cell repertoires in COVID-19. Assay: immunoSEQ multiplex PCR; the TCRdb copy retains only in-frame clones and omits some. The sample carries about 210,000 clones, 81% recorded once. The sample comprised PBMCs or T cells enriched from blood (not recorded which). The origin of the receptors is a woman between 45 and 60 years old with acute COVID-19.

J is TRBJ2-7 and V is TRBV11-2; TRBD1 aligns across 7 bases. Trimming cost V 6 bases and J 3 bases; bases outside gene matches: 17. The CDR3 is made up of 17 amino acids. CDR1 and CDR2 (germline): SGHAT, FQNNGV. The CDR3 protein is CASSREGTASGLYEQYF. In DNA form, the CDR3 reads TGTGCCAGCAGTCGAGAGGGGACAGCCTCAGGCCTCTACGAGCAGTACTTC.

This clone was detected only a few times. This chain links TRBV5-5 with TRBJ2-5; perhaps TRBD2 as D (6 bases). The CDR3 consists of 12 residues. CDR1 is SGHKS, CDR2 YYEKEE, per germline (reference sequence). The CDR3 here is CGYGRFQETQYF. The CDR3, as DNA: TGTGGCTACGGGAGATTTCAAGAGACCCAGTACTTC. Looking up the rest from reference TRBV5-5 and TRBJ2-5 gives the full variable domain: DAGVTQSPTHLIKTRGQQVTLRCSPISGHKSVSWYQQVLGQGPQFIFQYYEKEERGRGNFPDRFSARQFPNYSSELNVNALLLGDSALYLCGYGRFQETQYFGPGTRLLVL.

The V gene is TRBV30, the J gene TRBJ2-5; D is perhaps TRBD2 (6 bases). The CDR3 totals 15 residues. The V end was cut by 0 bases, the J end by 1 base, with 12 bases between. CDR1 GTSNPN and CDR2 SVGIG come from the germline V gene (reference sequence). The CDR3 sequence: CAWSVYRRGQETQYF. CDR3 nucleotide sequence: TGTGCCTGGAGTGTATATCGGCGGGGCCAAGAGACCCAGTACTTC.

The chain is built from TRBV4-1 and TRBJ2-5; 14 bases are shared with TRBD2. This CDR3 is built from 16 residues. With 0 bases clipped from V and 5 bases from J, the junction kept 2 bases outside the gene matches. The germline V gene encodes CDR1 MGHRA and CDR2 YSYEKL. Here the CDR3 reads CASSQEWTSGRETQYF. CDR3 DNA: TGCGCCAGCAGCCAAGAATGGACTAGCGGGAGGGAGACCCAGTACTTC.

This clone was detected only a few times. V is TRBV19 and J is TRBJ1-5; 10 nucleotides match TRBD1. The CDR3 is 19 amino acids. Germline values: CDR1 LNHDA, CDR2 SQIVND (reference sequence). V was pared by 8 bases and J by 2 bases, with 18 bases of the junction left unmatched. The CDR3 loop reads CASSNRPGQGSGGNQPQHF. The CDR3 DNA sequence: TGTGCCAGTTCCAATCGGCCGGGACAGGGGTCGGGCGGCAATCAGCCCCAGCATTTT.

The chain carries TRBV4-3 and TRBJ2-5, with 8 bases fitting TRBD2. There are 16 residues in the CDR3. J was trimmed by 4 bases and V by 0 bases; bases with no gene match: 7. Germline CDR1 is LGHNA and CDR2 is YSLEER. CDR3 coding DNA: TGCGCCAGCAGCCAAGAACCAGCGGGGGATGGAGAGACCCAGTACTTC. It is translated as CASSQEPAGDGETQYF.

V gene TRBV18 combines with J gene TRBJ2-5; 8 bases map to TRBD1. There are 16 residues in the CDR3. CDR1 and CDR2 (germline): KGHSH, LQKENI. V was clipped by 3 bases and J by 0 bases; unmatched bases: 6. This CDR3 is CASSPGQGGNQETQYF. In DNA form, the CDR3 reads TGTGCCAGCTCACCCGGACAGGGAGGAAACCAAGAGACCCAGTACTTC. The variable domain in full, completed from reference TRBV18 and TRBJ2-5, reads NAGVMQNPRHLVRRRGQEARLRCSPMKGHSHVYWYRQLPEEGLKFMVYLQKENIIDESGMPKERFSAEFPKEGPSILRIQQVVRGDSAAYFCASSPGQGGNQETQYFGPGTRLLVL.

V usage is TRBV28 and J usage is TRBJ1-1; 7 bases match TRBD1. Germline trimming cut 5 bases from V and 7 bases from J; bases unmatched to any gene: 7. Germline lookup yields CDR1 MDHEN and CDR2 SYDVKM. This CDR3 is built from 13 residues. As DNA, the CDR3 is TGTGCCAGCAGTCCGGGACAGAGAAATGAAGCTTTCTTT. It encodes CASSPGQRNEAFF.

This chain joins TRBV9 and TRBJ2-7, with a tentative D call TRBD2 (6 bases). The CDR3 is 14 residues long. Germline CDR1 is SGDLS and CDR2 is YYNGEE. V dropped 3 bases and J dropped 0 bases, with 10 bases sitting between them. The CDR3 loop reads CASSGRDSSYEQYF. In DNA, the CDR3 is TGTGCCAGCAGCGGACGGGACTCCTCCTACGAGCAGTACTTC.

This chain joins TRBV5-4 and TRBJ2-5, with TRBD1 matching 9 bases. Trimming took 4 bases from V and 5 from J; bases not matched to a gene: 9. This CDR3 is 15 amino acids long. Germline values: CDR1 SGHNT, CDR2 YYREEE (reference sequence). In DNA form, the CDR3 reads TGTGCCAGCAGCCTCCGGGACAGGGAAATCGAGACCCAGTACTTC. It codes for CASSLRDREIETQYF.

The V gene is TRBV7-2, the J gene TRBJ1-1; TRBD1 matches at 7 bases. This CDR3 contains 15 residues. The V gene's germline CDR1 is SGHTA and CDR2 FQGNSA. The trim removed 5 bases at V and 4 bases at J, leaving 10 bases unmatched. CDR3: CASSPTGQGVTEAFF. CDR3 DNA: TGTGCCAGCAGCCCCACAGGGCAGGGGGTCACTGAAGCTTTCTTT.

The gene calls are TRBV10-2 and TRBJ2-1; TRBD2 might be the D (6 bases). Trimming took off 9 bases at V and 8 bases at J, with 14 bases between the two ends. CDR3 length: 12 residues. Germline-derived CDR1 and CDR2 are WSHSY and SAAADI. For the CDR3, the DNA is TGCGCCAGTAAGCGGGTGTTGGATGAGCAGTTCTTC. This encodes CASKRVLDEQFF.

V usage is TRBV28 and J usage is TRBJ2-7; 9 bases match TRBD1. Germline V gene sequence: CDR1 MDHEN, CDR2 SYDVKM. This CDR3 is 15 amino acids long. V gave up 5 bases and J gave up 2 bases; unmatched junction bases: 7. The CDR3 spells CASSQLGTGTYEQYF. In nucleotides, the CDR3 is TGTGCCAGCAGTCAACTGGGGACAGGGACCTACGAGCAGTACTTC.

This clone was seen a few times. J is TRBJ1-1 and V is TRBV3-1 (or the pseudogene TRBV3-2); no reliable D call. The germline V gene has CDR1 LGHDT and CDR2 YNNKEL (reference sequence). The CDR3 has 15 residues. Trimming removed 1 base at V and 7 bases at J, with 16 bases between. As DNA, the CDR3 is TGTGCCAGCAGCCAAGGGGGAGGGTCTCGGGGTGAAGCTTTCTTT. Its translation: CASSQGGGSRGEAFF.

This sequence joins TRBV10-1 and TRBJ1-3, with 7 positions matching TRBD1. Looked up from germline, CDR1 is WNHNN and CDR2 is SYGVQD (reference sequence). V dropped 7 bases and J dropped 0; count of bases not matched to a gene: 27. The CDR3 runs to 22 residues. CDR3 DNA: TGCGCCAGCACACCCCGCAGTTTTGTTGACCAGGGACAGAGGCTCTCTGGAAACACCATATATTTT. This translates into CASTPRSFVDQGQRLSGNTIYF.

This chain joins TRBV12-3 or TRBV12-4 and TRBJ1-2; 10 positions match TRBD1. V trimming: 7 bases; J trimming: 7 bases; junction bases outside the gene matches: 6. The CDR3 runs 13 residues. CDR3: CASTQTGGRGYTF. The DNA of the CDR3 is TGTGCCAGCACGCAGACAGGGGGCCGTGGCTACACCTTC.

The chain is built from TRBV6-1 and TRBJ1-6; D perhaps matches TRBD1 (5 bases). The V gene's germline CDR1 is MNHNS and CDR2 SASEGT. V was shortened by 3 bases and J by 7 bases, with 13 bases between the two germline ends. This CDR3 spans 15 amino acids. CDR3 DNA sequence: TGTGCCAGCAGTGATCCCCGACGGACAAATTCACCCCTCCACTTT. The encoded protein is CASSDPRRTNSPLHF.

The chain links TRBV10-3 to TRBJ2-2, with 9 bases lining up with TRBD1. The germline gives CDR1 ENHRY, CDR2 SYGVKD. The V and J ends lost 10 bases and 6 bases, in that order; junction bases with no gene match: 9. The CDR3 consists of 14 residues. The CDR3 is CATSGTGLSGELFF. The CDR3 nucleotides read TGTGCCACCTCCGGGACAGGGCTGTCCGGGGAGCTGTTTTTT.

V gene TRBV7-9 combines with J gene TRBJ1-1; D not certain. Germline CDR1 and CDR2: SEHNR and FQNEAQ (reference sequence). The CDR3 is made up of 11 amino acids. V shed 3 bases and J shed 6 bases, with 5 bases lying between them. CDR3 sequence (DNA): TGTGCCAGCAGCTTGTATTCTGAAGCTTTCTTT. It encodes CASSLYSEAFF.

The chain recombines TRBV4-3 with TRBJ2-6; possible D gene TRBD2, 5 bases. Germline V gene sequence: CDR1 LGHNA, CDR2 YSLEER. This CDR3 contains 19 residues. Trimming pared 0 bases from V and 2 bases from J, leaving 17 bases between. DNA of the CDR3: TGCGCCAGCAGCCAAGATCTAGGGCTAGTGGGAGCTGGGGCCAACGTCCTGACTTTC. It is translated as CASSQDLGLVGAGANVLTF.

V gene TRBV7-9 combines with J gene TRBJ1-1, with D perhaps TRBD1 (5 bases). Germline CDR1 is SEHNR and CDR2 is FQNEAQ (reference sequence). The germline V and J ends were trimmed by 5 bases and 0 bases, with 13 bases remaining between them. The CDR3 covers 15 residues. CDR3 sequence reads: CASSAYRSLNTEAFF. The CDR3 DNA follows: TGTGCCAGCAGCGCCTACAGGTCCCTGAACACTGAAGCTTTCTTT.

The CDR3 loop is CASCQGSGRPQHF. CDR3 DNA sequence: TGTGCCAGCTGCCAGGGCTCTGGTCGGCCCCAGCATTTT. The V call is TRBV18, the J call TRBJ1-5; TRBD1 is a possible D gene (5 bases). The CDR3 is made up of 13 amino acids. From germline, CDR1 is KGHSH and CDR2 LQKENI. With 7 bases removed from V and 9 bases from J, the gap between germline ends came to 16 bases.

This chain uses TRBV15 with TRBJ1-5, with a weak D call TRBD1 (5 bases). Between the trimmed V and J ends, which lost 0 bases and 4 bases, there was a span of 10 bases. Germline V lookup: CDR1 LNHNV, CDR2 YYDKDF (reference sequence). The CDR3 runs 15 residues. CDR3 sequence reads: CATSRDGAGNQPQHF. The CDR3 DNA is TGTGCCACCAGCAGAGATGGGGCAGGGAATCAGCCCCAGCATTTT.

The V call is TRBV6-2 or TRBV6-3, the J call TRBJ2-1; 9 nucleotides agree with TRBD2. The germline CDR1 and CDR2 sequences are MNHEY and SVGEGT. The CDR3 spans 15 residues. V lost 4 bases to trimming and J lost 3 bases; unmatched junction nucleotides: 4. The DNA for the CDR3 is TGTGCCAGCAGTTTGGCGGGGGGGTTCTACAATGAGCAGTTCTTC. Translated: CASSLAGGFYNEQFF.

This chain joins TRBV7-9 and TRBJ2-5; 9 bases are a match to TRBD1. The CDR3 loop spans 15 amino acids. Germline V gene sequence: CDR1 SEHNR, CDR2 FQNEAQ (reference sequence). After removal of 11 bases from V and 2 bases from J, the junction contained 12 bases not matched to a gene. This chain's CDR3 is CAGTHGQGWQETQYF. CDR3 DNA sequence: TGTGCCGGAACACACGGACAGGGGTGGCAAGAGACCCAGTACTTC.

CDR3 nucleotide sequence: TGTGCCAGCAGCCCAGGGCGGGGGTCTGGGAACGAGCAGTACTTC. It encodes CASSPGRGSGNEQYF. The V and J genes are TRBV7-2 and TRBJ2-7; 7 bases fit TRBD2. The length of the CDR3 is 15 residues. CDR1 and CDR2 from the germline V gene are SGHTA and FQGNSA. V lost 5 bases and J lost 5; bases outside the gene matches: 12.

J is TRBJ2-1 and V is TRBV7-2; 12 bases are shared with TRBD2. The CDR3 extends over 19 amino acids. The germline gives CDR1 SGHTA, CDR2 FQGNSA. V lost 2 bases, J lost 0 bases, and 8 bases stayed unmatched. The CDR3 reads CASSLRGLAGMFSYNEQFF. The CDR3 DNA reads TGTGCCAGCAGCTTAAGGGGACTAGCGGGTATGTTCTCCTACAATGAGCAGTTCTTC.

Points on this clone: Other DNA variants within this sample encode the same CDR3. The V call is TRBV3-1 (or the pseudogene TRBV3-2), the J call TRBJ1-1; 9 bases agree with TRBD1. This CDR3 comprises 14 residues. CDR1 is LGHDT, CDR2 YNNKEL, per germline (reference sequence). The V segment lost 3 bases and the J segment 1 base; nucleotides outside the gene matches: 0. Written as DNA, the CDR3 is TGTGCCAGCAGCCAGGGACAGGGGAACACTGAAGCTTTCTTT. Translating gives CASSQGQGNTEAFF.

This rearrangement joins TRBV2 to TRBJ2-3; no reliable D call. The germline CDR1 and CDR2 sequences are SNHLY and FYNNEI. The V end lost 4 bases, the J end lost 3 bases, and 14 bases lay between the germline ends. This CDR3 has 15 amino acids. The CDR3: CASSAIRFGTDTQYF. The CDR3, as DNA: TGTGCCAGCAGTGCAATTAGATTCGGTACAGATACGCAGTATTTT.